The text below deals with one T cell receptor beta chain. The sample belongs to a study of blood T cell repertoires in COVID-19. Study details: The cDNA or gDNA used as material had been derived from T cells, B-cell-depleted T cells, or PBMCs.

The CDR3 is 15 residues long. Germline V gene data show CDR1 as KGHSH and CDR2 as LQKENI. V was trimmed by 3 bases and J by 7 bases, leaving 18 bases between them. Sequencing was performed with immunoSEQ multiplex PCR; in TCRdb, only in-frame clones are kept and a portion is missing. The profile covers some 280,000 clones, with about nine tenths appearing a single time and around 3% taken by the ten largest. V gene TRBV18 combines with J gene TRBJ2-5; a weak D match, TRBD2 (6 bases). The sequenced material came from peripheral blood. This sequence originates from a young woman with active or convalescent COVID-19. CDR3 in amino acids: CASSPLADLGGTQYF. The CDR3 bases are TGTGCCAGCTCACCCTTGGCGGACCTCGGGGGGACCCAGTACTTC.